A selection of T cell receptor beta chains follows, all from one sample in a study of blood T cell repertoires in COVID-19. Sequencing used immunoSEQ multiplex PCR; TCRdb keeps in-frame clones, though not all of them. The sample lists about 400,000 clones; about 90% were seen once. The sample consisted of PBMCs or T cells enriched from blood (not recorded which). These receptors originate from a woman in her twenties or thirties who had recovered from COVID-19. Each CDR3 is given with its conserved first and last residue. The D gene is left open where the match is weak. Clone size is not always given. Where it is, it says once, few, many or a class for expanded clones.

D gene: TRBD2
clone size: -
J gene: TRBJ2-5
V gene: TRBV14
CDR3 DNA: TGTGCCAGCAGCCAAGGCGGGAGTGGGACCCAGTACTTC
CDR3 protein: CASSQGGSGTQYF

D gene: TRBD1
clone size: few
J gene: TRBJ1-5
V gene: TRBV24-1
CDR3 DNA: TGTGCCACCAGTGACACGACAGGGGGCGGTCAGCCCCAGCATTTT
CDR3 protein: CATSDTTGGGQPQHF

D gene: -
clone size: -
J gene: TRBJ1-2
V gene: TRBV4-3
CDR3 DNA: TGCGCCAGCAGCCAAGATGGTCCAGGCAAGACCTATGGCTACACCTTC
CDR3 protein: CASSQDGPGKTYGYTF

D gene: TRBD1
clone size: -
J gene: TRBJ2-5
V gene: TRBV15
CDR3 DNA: TGTGCCACCAGCAGTTCAGGGACAGCTAAGTGGGAGACCCAGTACTTC
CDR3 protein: CATSSSGTAKWETQYF

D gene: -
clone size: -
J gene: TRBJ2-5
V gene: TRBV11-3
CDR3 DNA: TGTGCCAGCAGCCGAACTAGATTGGAGACCCAGTACTTC
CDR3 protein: CASSRTRLETQYF

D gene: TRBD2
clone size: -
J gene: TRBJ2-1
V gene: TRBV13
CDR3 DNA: TGTGCCAGCAGCTCCACTAGCGGGGGGGCCTTGTTTGAGTTCTTC
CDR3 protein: CASSSTSGGALFEFF

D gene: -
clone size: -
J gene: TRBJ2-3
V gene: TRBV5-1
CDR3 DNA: TGCGCCAGCAGCTTATTTAGAGATACGCAGTATTTT
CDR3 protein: CASSLFRDTQYF

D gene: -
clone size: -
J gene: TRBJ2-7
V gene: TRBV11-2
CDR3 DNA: TGTGCCAGCAGCTTAGCTGCCAGAAACTACGAGCAGTACTTC
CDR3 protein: CASSLAARNYEQYF

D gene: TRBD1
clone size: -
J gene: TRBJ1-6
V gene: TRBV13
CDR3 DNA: TGTGCCAGCAGAGGGGGACAGGCAAATTCACCCCTCCACTTT
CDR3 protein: CASRGGQANSPLHF

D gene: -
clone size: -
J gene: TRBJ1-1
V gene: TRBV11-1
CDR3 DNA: TGTGCCAGCAGCTTACGCGACACTGAAGCTTTCTTT
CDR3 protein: CASSLRDTEAFF

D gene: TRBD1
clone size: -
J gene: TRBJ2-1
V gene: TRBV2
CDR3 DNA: TGTGCCAGCAGTAGGGACAGGGGACCTTACAATGAGCAGTTCTTC
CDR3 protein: CASSRDRGPYNEQFF

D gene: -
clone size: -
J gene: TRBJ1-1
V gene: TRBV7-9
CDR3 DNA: TGTGCCAGCAGCTCCAACCGTGACAGATCCTTGAACACTGAAGCTTTCTTT
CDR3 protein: CASSSNRDRSLNTEAFF

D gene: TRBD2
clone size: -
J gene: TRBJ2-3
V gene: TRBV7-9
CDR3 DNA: TGTGCCAGCAGCTTACCCCGGACTAGCCAGCGGGATACGCAGTATTTT
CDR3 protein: CASSLPRTSQRDTQYF

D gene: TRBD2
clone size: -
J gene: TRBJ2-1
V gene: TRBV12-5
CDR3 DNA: TGTGCTAGTGCCGTTGTGGGGGGGGGCTCCTACAATGAGCAGTTCTTC
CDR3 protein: CASAVVGGGSYNEQFF

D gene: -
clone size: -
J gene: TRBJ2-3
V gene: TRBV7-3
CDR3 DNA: TGTGCCAGCAGCTTAATGGCCACAGATACGCAGTATTTT
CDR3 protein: CASSLMATDTQYF

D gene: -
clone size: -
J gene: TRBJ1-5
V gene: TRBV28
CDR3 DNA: TGTGCCAGCGGGGACATTAGAGGCAATCAGCCCCAGCATTTT
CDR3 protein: CASGDIRGNQPQHF

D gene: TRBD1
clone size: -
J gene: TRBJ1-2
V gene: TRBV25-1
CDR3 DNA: TGTGCCAGCAGTAAACTGACAGGGGGTGAATATGGCTACACCTTC
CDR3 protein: CASSKLTGGEYGYTF

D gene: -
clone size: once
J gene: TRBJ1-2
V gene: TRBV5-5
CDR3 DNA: TGTGCCAGCAGCTTGGGTGACAGCCCTTATGGCTACACCTTC
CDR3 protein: CASSLGDSPYGYTF

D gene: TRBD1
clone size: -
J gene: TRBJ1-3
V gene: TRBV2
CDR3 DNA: TGTGCCAGCAGGGGACAGGGAGGTGGAAACACCATATATTTT
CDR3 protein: CASRGQGGGNTIYF

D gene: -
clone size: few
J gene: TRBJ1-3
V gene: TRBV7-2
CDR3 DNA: TGTGCCAGCAGCTTAGCCGCAGGCGCTGGAAACACCATATATTTT
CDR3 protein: CASSLAAGAGNTIYF

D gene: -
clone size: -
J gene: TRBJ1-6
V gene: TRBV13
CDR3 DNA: TGTGCCAGCAGCCCACCTGGGAGTAATTCACCCCTCCACTTT
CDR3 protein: CASSPPGSNSPLHF

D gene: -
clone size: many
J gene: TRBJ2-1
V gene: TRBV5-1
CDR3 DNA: TGCGCCAGCAGCTTGGCTCCAGGGGGGTCCAATGAGCAGTTCTTC
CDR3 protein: CASSLAPGGSNEQFF

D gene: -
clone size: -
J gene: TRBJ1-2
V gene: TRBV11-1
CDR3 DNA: TGTGCCAGCAGCTTCGCCATAGCTAACTATGGCTACACCTTC
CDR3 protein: CASSFAIANYGYTF

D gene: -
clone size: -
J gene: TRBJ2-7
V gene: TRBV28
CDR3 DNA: TGTGCCAGCAGGACAGATGGACCCTACGAGCAGTACTTC
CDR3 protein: CASRTDGPYEQYF